This TCR beta chain came from a study of T cell repertoires in aging, cancer and after chemotherapy. Study overall: Donor ages fell into six groups from 30 or younger up to 70 or older. Paired samples before and after chemotherapy came from glioblastoma patients receiving temozolomide-based therapy.

Study-level findings and limits: The repertoire data cannot show anything about immunological memory following chemotherapy. Healthy donors lost TCR diversity with age mainly through richness, cancer patients through richness and evenness.

On this clonotype itself: Its specificity is unknown. With a much larger clone just one base away, this may be a read error.

Peripheral blood genomic DNA, not sorted cells or RNA, was the template. Germline V gene lookup returns CDR1 LNHDA and CDR2 SQIVND (reference sequence). The CDR3 loop spans 16 amino acids. The V gene end was trimmed by 5 bases and the J gene end by 5 bases; junction bases not matched to a gene: 8. Rearranged V-D-J TRB sequences were amplified with a mixed TRB-A/B primer pool. TCRdb passed the multiplex PCR reads through MiXCR, listing each CDR3 protein once. The table has some 9,000 distinct CDR3 sequences, more than 40% seen once. The sequencing input was blood. The receptor was derived from a human donor with a solid tumor. The chain couples TRBV19 to TRBJ2-6; TRBD2 agrees at 8 bases. CDR3 DNA sequence: TGTGCCAGTAGTTCCCGGGAGGGGCTAAGGGCCAACGTCCTGACTTTC. Translating it yields CASSSREGLRANVLTF.